The 2 T cell receptor beta chains listed next were all sequenced from one sample in a study of human T cells and chemical hapten exposure. MiXCR, run by TCRdb on the RACE reads, gives a single entry per CDR3 protein. This table has approximately 160,000 distinct CDR3 sequences, around a quarter appearing once. Sample time point: patch test 3, about 24 weeks after DPC sensitization. Treatment noted: therapeutic diphenylcyclopropenone sensitization with weekly scalp DPC. Specimen: whole blood, collected in connection with sensitization to the hapten diphenylcyclopropenone (DPC). Receptor source: a young woman with alopecia areata. Some clones in this sample may be carry-over from other donors' samples.

This clonotype was seen only a few times. J is TRBJ2-2 and V is TRBV7-8, with a weak D call TRBD1 (6 bases). V lost 4 bases, J lost 0 bases, and 15 bases lay in between. Germline CDR1 SGHVS, CDR2 FQNEAQ. There are 17 residues in the CDR3. CDR3 nucleotides: TGTGCCAGCAGCTACCCTAGACAGGTGGCGAACACCGGGGAGCTGTTTTTT. This encodes CASSYPRQVANTGELFF.

Written as DNA, the CDR3 is TGTGCCAGCAGTGATAGGGCTAGCGGTAACACCGGGGAGCTGTTTTTT. Amino acid sequence: CASSDRASGNTGELFF. This chain connects TRBV6-1 to TRBJ2-2; 7 bases agree with TRBD2. The CDR3 runs to 16 residues. CDR1 and CDR2 from the germline V gene are MNHNS and SASEGT. After removal of 3 bases from V and 2 bases from J, the junction contained 6 bases not matched to a gene.